This record looks at one T cell receptor (beta chain) sequence and its context. The sample originates from a study of blood T cell repertoires in COVID-19. On the study more broadly: PBMCs, B-cell-depleted T cells, or T cells were the source of the cDNA or gDNA that made up the material.

Produced via immunoSEQ multiplex PCR; TCRdb's table is partial and in-frame only. Altogether roughly 100,000 clones are present, 84% being singletons, with the ten largest covering more than 13%. V dropped 4 bases and J dropped 6 bases, with 13 bases sitting between them. This CDR3 is built from 13 residues. The chain links TRBV12-3 or TRBV12-4 to TRBJ2-7, with unresolved D. The sample was peripheral blood. The clonotype was recovered from a woman aged 60 to 75 with acute or convalescent COVID-19. The CDR3 region has the DNA TGTGCCAGCAGTTCGGGTAACCCAACCGAGCAGTACTTC. It encodes CASSSGNPTEQYF.